The 4 T cell receptor beta chains below were found in one sample sequenced in a study of radiation and T cells in renal cell carcinoma. Time point described: blood 2 weeks post-SBRT. Treatment described: 15 Gy SBRT to primary tumor, nephrectomy 4 weeks later. Method: immunoSEQ multiplex PCR; TCRdb's copy keeps in-frame clones and lacks some. The sample yields fewer than 55,000 clones, 75% to 85% seen once. The sequencing used blood, collected from a patient whose treatment included radiotherapy and nephrectomy. The receptors derive from a woman in her seventies with renal cell carcinoma.

This clone appeared many times. The chain joins TRBV10-1 to TRBJ2-3; 9 nucleotides match TRBD2. This CDR3 is built from 15 residues. Germline assignment: CDR1 WNHNN and CDR2 SYGVQD (reference sequence). Trimming cost V 3 bases and J 5 bases; bases outside gene matches: 6. This CDR3 reads CASSDGGRVEDTQYF. CDR3 DNA sequence: TGCGCCAGCAGTGACGGCGGGAGGGTGGAAGATACGCAGTATTTT.

The rearrangement links TRBV5-1 to TRBJ2-7, with D perhaps matching TRBD1 (6 bases). The ends were cut back, 0 bases at V and 3 bases at J, with 13 bases in the middle. Germline V gene data show CDR1 as SGHRS and CDR2 as YFSETQ. The CDR3 loop spans 15 amino acids. The CDR3 DNA is TGCGCCAGCAGCTTGGGGTTGGGACAAGGCTACGAGCAGTACTTC. The encoded protein is CASSLGLGQGYEQYF.

The chain carries TRBV27 and TRBJ2-3, with a weak D call TRBD2 (6 bases). The CDR3 is made up of 13 amino acids. V lost 2 bases to trimming and J lost 3 bases, with 6 bases between them. Per germline, CDR1 MNHEY and CDR2 SMNVEV (reference sequence). The CDR3 is CASSLAGTDTQYF. In DNA form, the CDR3 reads TGTGCCAGCAGTTTAGCGGGGACAGATACGCAGTATTTT.

CDR3 DNA: TGTGCCAGCAGTGAAGGCGTCAGCCGTTTCGTGCCCCAGCATTTT. Translated, it gives CASSEGVSRFVPQHF. The V gene is TRBV6-1, the J gene TRBJ1-5; no definite D call. Germline CDR1 MNHNS, CDR2 SASEGT. Trimming left V 1 base short and J 9 bases short, with 16 bases between. This CDR3 is 15 amino acids long.